These 12 T cell receptor beta chains came from one sample sequenced in a study of T cells in Graves' hyperthyroidism and ophthalmopathy. Researchers took RNA transcripts and amplified the TCR beta CDR3 regions from them. An initial round of RT-PCR targeting the TCR CDR3 relied on the HTBI primer set. TCRdb used MiXCR to reprocess the multiplex PCR reads, holding one entry per CDR3 protein. Of around 690,000 distinct CDR3 sequences listed, about 18% are singletons. The specimen sequenced was blood. The origin of the receptors is a man aged 50 to 59 with Graves' hyperthyroidism.

This clonotype was observed at least ten times. This chain connects TRBV28 to TRBJ1-5; D ambiguous. Germline V CDR1 and CDR2: MDHEN, SYDVKM. V lost 2 bases to trimming and J lost 3 bases, with 8 bases between them. The CDR3 consists of 14 residues. The CDR3 coding sequence is TGTGCCAGCAGTTTAAACGGGGACAATCAGCCCCAGCATTTT. Its translation is CASSLNGDNQPQHF.

The table lists this clonotype with many counts. CDR3 protein: CASSGKREMNTEAFF. For the CDR3, the DNA is TGTGCCAGCAGCGGAAAAAGAGAAATGAACACTGAAGCTTTCTTT. The chain employs TRBV7-9 and TRBJ1-1; no definite D call. Germline-derived CDR1 and CDR2 are SEHNR and FQNEAQ (reference sequence). The CDR3 runs 15 residues. Trimming stripped 5 bases from V and 0 bases from J, with 13 bases between. The full variable domain, in which reference TRBV7-9 and TRBJ1-1 provide the parts outside the CDR3, is DTGVSQNPRHKITKRGQNVTFRCDPISEHNRLYWYRQTLGQGPEFLTYFQNEAQLEKSRLLSDRFSAERPKGSFSTLEIQRTEQGDSAMYLCASSGKREMNTEAFFGQGTRLTVV.

Ten or more counts support this clonotype. V gene TRBV30 combines with J gene TRBJ2-3; TRBD2 agrees at 10 bases. Germline V gives CDR1 GTSNPN, CDR2 SVGIG (reference sequence). V was pared by 3 bases and J by 4 bases, with 1 base of the junction left unmatched. The CDR3 is 13 amino acids. CDR3 in DNA: TGTGCCTGGAGGCTAGCGGGAGCAGATACGCAGTATTTT. This sequence encodes CAWRLAGADTQYF.

The chain joins TRBV9 to TRBJ2-1; perhaps TRBD2 as D (6 bases). The germline V gene has CDR1 SGDLS and CDR2 YYNGEE. The CDR3 has 15 residues. V lost 0 bases, J lost 2 bases, and 9 bases lay in between. CDR3 DNA sequence: TGTGCCAGCAGCGTAGTGGCGGGGCCCTACAATGAGCAGTTCTTC. It yields the protein CASSVVAGPYNEQFF.

The chain has TRBV6-1 and TRBJ2-7; maybe TRBD1 (5 bases). Germline loops: CDR1 MNHNS, CDR2 SASEGT. Trimming removed 6 bases at V and 4 bases at J, with 16 bases between. The CDR3 extends over 14 amino acids. CDR3 DNA sequence: TGTGCCAGCAGACCTCTAGACAGCTTTTACGAGCAGTACTTC. It translates to CASRPLDSFYEQYF.

This clonotype appeared many times. The chain combines TRBV18 with TRBJ1-5; D is undetermined. With 3 bases removed from V and 4 bases from J, the gap between germline ends came to 13 bases. Germline assignment: CDR1 KGHSH and CDR2 LQKENI. CDR3 length equals 15 residues. The CDR3 DNA reads as TGTGCCAGCTCACCTACAACGGGAATTAATCAGCCCCAGCATTTT. The encoded protein is CASSPTTGINQPQHF.

This clonotype was seen ten or more times. The chain uses TRBV20-1 and TRBJ2-7, with 13 bases that match TRBD2. V shed 0 bases and J 5 bases; nucleotides not matched to a gene: 4. In germline, CDR1 is DFQATT, CDR2 SNEGSKA (reference sequence). The length of the CDR3 is 15 residues. This chain's CDR3 is CSARDRTSGSHEQYF. The CDR3 region has the DNA TGCAGTGCTAGAGATAGGACTAGCGGGAGCCACGAGCAGTACTTC.

The genes are TRBV6-1 and TRBJ1-2, with unresolved D. Per germline, CDR1 MNHNS and CDR2 SASEGT. Trimming took 7 bases from V and 0 from J, leaving 15 bases between them. The CDR3 extends over 15 amino acids. The CDR3 loop reads CASIASWSPNYGYTF. The DNA for the CDR3 is TGTGCCAGCATAGCCTCGTGGAGCCCTAACTATGGCTACACCTTC.

The chain joins TRBV30 to TRBJ1-4; 9 nucleotides align to TRBD1. CDR1 is GTSNPN and CDR2 is SVGIG in the germline V gene (reference sequence). Trimming took 2 bases from V and 0 from J; bases not matched to a gene: 10. CDR3 length equals 18 residues. CDR3 in amino acids: CAWSPSGTGLTTNEKLFF. The CDR3 bases are TGTGCCTGGAGTCCATCCGGGACAGGGCTTACAACTAATGAAAAACTGTTTTTT.

A word on this clonotype: Possible read error: a much larger clone is one base away. J is TRBJ2-7 and V is TRBV10-3; D may be TRBD2 (7 bases). Per the germline V gene, CDR1 is ENHRY and CDR2 is SYGVKD. V lost 2 bases and J 4 bases, leaving 21 bases between the germline ends. The length of the CDR3 is 17 residues. Written as DNA, the CDR3 is TGTGCCATCAGTGAGCCGCTAGGACGGGGGGCGGGTTACGAGCAGTACTTC. Its translation is CAISEPLGRGAGYEQYF.

This chain links TRBV24-1 with TRBJ2-2, with D perhaps TRBD2 (7 bases). The CDR3 totals 16 residues. CDR1 is KGHDR and CDR2 is SFDVKD in the germline V gene. With 5 bases removed from V and 2 bases from J, the gap between germline ends came to 14 bases. In DNA form, the CDR3 reads TGTGCCACCAGTGGATCTTGGGGGGGCAACACCGGGGAGCTGTTTTTT. Protein: CATSGSWGGNTGELFF.

This clonotype was detected ten times or more. The rearrangement uses TRBV2 and TRBJ2-7, with D tentatively TRBD1 (5 bases). Per the germline V gene, CDR1 is SNHLY and CDR2 is FYNNEI. Trimming left V 4 bases short and J 3 bases short, with 10 bases between. This CDR3 is 13 amino acids long. The CDR3: CASSGTRSYEQYF. CDR3 DNA sequence: TGTGCCAGCAGTGGGACACGGAGCTACGAGCAGTACTTC.